This TCR beta chain originates from a study of T cells in Graves' hyperthyroidism and ophthalmopathy. Study overall: Pretreatment peripheral blood was obtained at initial diagnosis.

Germline CDR1 and CDR2: SEHNR and FQNEAQ (reference sequence). The CDR3 spans 13 residues. Between the trimmed V and J ends, which lost 0 bases and 4 bases, there was a span of 6 bases. An absence of ophthalmopathy progression within 18 months meant stable Graves' hyperthyroidism. Those with hyperthyroidism were 18 to 65 years old, newly diagnosed, and ill for under 2 months. From RNA transcripts, TCR beta CDR3 regions were amplified. A first-round RT-PCR of the TCR CDR3 used the HTBI primer set. TCRdb used MiXCR to reprocess the multiplex PCR reads, holding one entry per CDR3 protein. This table holds 700,000 to 950,000 distinct CDR3 sequences, roughly 32% found once.

The receptor was derived from a woman between 40 and 50 years old with Graves' hyperthyroidism. The chain joins TRBV7-9 to TRBJ1-2; TRBD1 is a possible D gene (5 bases). Input material: blood. The chain's CDR3 is CASSLAQAYGYTF. DNA for the CDR3: TGTGCCAGCAGCTTAGCACAGGCCTATGGCTACACCTTC.